The entry below gives a single T cell receptor beta chain sequence along with its context. What it recognizes is unknown. This sample is drawn from a study of cytomegalovirus exposure and HLA in healthy donors. Study-level results: Later analysis showed most CMV-associated TCR beta chains appearing HLA-restricted.

Both 60 Vbeta primers and 13 Jbeta primers went into the PCR. Assay used: immunoSEQ multiplex PCR; TCRdb lists only in-frame clones, some missing. The sample lists some 140,000 clones; around 63% were seen once. V dropped 5 bases and J dropped 0 bases, with 8 bases sitting between them. The CDR3 has 13 residues. From germline, CDR1 is MNHEY and CDR2 SMNVEV (reference sequence). The sample comprised PBMCs. The chain has TRBV27 and TRBJ2-7; TRBD1 might be the D (5 bases). The sequence was collected from a human donor in good health. The CDR3 DNA reads as TGTGCCAGCAGTCCGCAGGGCTCCTACGAGCAGTACTTC. Translated: CASSPQGSYEQYF.